This T cell receptor (beta chain) was obtained from a study of cytomegalovirus exposure and HLA in healthy donors. Whole-study findings and limits: A later analysis, which compared TCR beta chains of equal frequency, found the HLA-associated ones more clonally expanded. Later analysis reportedly placed an Asian-associated ancestry cluster below the roughly 670-donor mean in N-insertions.

PCR employed 60 Vbeta and 13 Jbeta primers. Produced via immunoSEQ multiplex PCR; TCRdb's table is partial and in-frame only. The sample consists of 140,000 to 150,000 clones, roughly 9.8% of them appearing once. Germline V CDR1 and CDR2: MNHEY, SVGAGI. Trimming stripped 0 bases from V and 0 bases from J, with 7 bases between. There are 15 residues in the CDR3. This clone was detected only a few times. The antigen remains undetermined. The receptor comes from a man aged 45-65 years in good health and CMV-seronegative. The chain is built from TRBV6-5 and TRBJ2-3; the D is unclear. Sequencing input: PBMCs. The CDR3 coding sequence is TGTGCCAGCAGTTACTCGGGCAGGAGCACAGATACGCAGTATTTT. As protein: CASSYSGRSTDTQYF.